These T cell receptor beta chains were read from a single sample in a study of cytomegalovirus exposure and HLA in healthy donors. Some clones are missing from TCRdb's copy, which holds only in-frame ones; the method was immunoSEQ multiplex PCR. The sample yields around 90,000 clones, around 86% seen once. Sequencing was carried out using PBMCs. The receptors derive from a young man in good health and CMV-seropositive. The CDR3 runs from the conserved cysteine through the conserved F or W. A D gene is named only where the DNA matches it firmly. A row's size may be missing; if present it is once, few, many or a size class.

CDR3: CASSVAGQGRETQYF
DNA: TGTGCCAGCAGCGTAGCTGGACAGGGGCGAGAGACCCAGTACTTC
V: TRBV9
J: TRBJ2-5
size: NA
D: TRBD1

CDR3: CASSRGDRGLFNTGELFF
DNA: TGTGCCAGCAGCCGGGGGGACAGGGGGCTGTTCAACACCGGGGAGCTGTTTTTT
V: TRBV27
J: TRBJ2-2
size: NA
D: TRBD1

CDR3: CASRTTGLGYGYTF
DNA: TGTGCCAGCAGAACTACAGGGCTGGGCTATGGCTACACCTTC
V: TRBV28
J: TRBJ1-2
size: NA
D: NA

CDR3: CASSRGWWTGELFF
DNA: TGTGCCTCTTCAAGGGGTTGGTGGACCGGGGAGCTGTTTTTT
V: TRBV5-8
J: TRBJ2-2
size: NA
D: NA

CDR3: CAWCKGTGGRNEQFF
DNA: TGTGCCTGGTGCAAAGGGACAGGGGGCAGGAATGAGCAGTTCTTC
V: TRBV30
J: TRBJ2-1
size: NA
D: TRBD1

CDR3: CASSLVGVGTSGTTDTQYF
DNA: TGCGCCAGCAGCTTGGTGGGGGTCGGGACTAGCGGGACTACAGATACGCAGTATTTT
V: TRBV5-1
J: TRBJ2-3
size: NA
D: TRBD2

CDR3: CASSDRQDTEAFF
DNA: TGTGCCAGCAGCGACCGACAGGACACTGAAGCTTTCTTT
V: TRBV6-6
J: TRBJ1-1
size: NA
D: NA

CDR3: CASSDLTSGSYEQYF
DNA: TGTGCCAGCAGTGATTTGACTAGCGGGAGCTACGAGCAGTACTTC
V: TRBV6-4
J: TRBJ2-7
size: NA
D: TRBD2

CDR3: CASSSGTGGSLFEKLFF
DNA: TGTGCTAGCAGCTCCGGGACAGGGGGCTCTTTGTTTGAAAAACTGTTTTTT
V: TRBV7-7
J: TRBJ1-4
size: NA
D: TRBD1

CDR3: CASSSTAKETQYF
DNA: TGTGCCAGCAGCTCGACAGCTAAAGAGACCCAGTACTTC
V: TRBV7-3
J: TRBJ2-5
size: NA
D: NA

CDR3: CASGPDSNQPQHF
DNA: TGCGCCAGCGGCCCAGATAGCAATCAGCCCCAGCATTTT
V: TRBV5-1
J: TRBJ1-5
size: NA
D: NA

CDR3: CASRAAPTGRPGANVLTF
DNA: TGTGCCAGTAGGGCGGCCCCAACAGGCCGACCTGGGGCCAACGTCCTGACTTTC
V: TRBV19
J: TRBJ2-6
size: NA
D: NA

CDR3: CASSPTYRVQNEQYF
DNA: TGTGCCAGCAGCCCGACCTACAGGGTTCAGAACGAGCAGTACTTC
V: TRBV27
J: TRBJ2-7
size: once
D: NA

CDR3: CASSSWTGRLEKLFF
DNA: TGTGCCAGCAGTTCCTGGACAGGCCGACTTGAAAAACTGTTTTTT
V: TRBV28
J: TRBJ1-4
size: NA
D: TRBD1

CDR3: CAISELVQKQNTEAFF
DNA: TGTGCCATCAGTGAGTTGGTACAGAAACAGAACACTGAAGCTTTCTTT
V: TRBV10-3
J: TRBJ1-1
size: NA
D: NA

CDR3: CASSWARGKATQYF
DNA: TGTGCCAGCAGCTGGGCGAGGGGGAAAGCGACCCAGTACTTC
V: TRBV5-6
J: TRBJ2-5
size: NA
D: NA

CDR3: CASSIAGLSSYEQYF
DNA: TGTGCCAGCAGTATAGCGGGACTCAGCTCCTACGAGCAGTACTTC
V: TRBV28
J: TRBJ2-7
size: NA
D: TRBD2

CDR3: CASSWGTGENTIYF
DNA: TGTGCCAGCAGCTGGGGGACAGGGGAAAACACCATATATTTT
V: TRBV5-4
J: TRBJ1-3
size: NA
D: TRBD1

CDR3: CASSLLEAGANVLTF
DNA: TGTGCCAGCTCACTGTTGGAGGCCGGGGCCAACGTCCTGACTTTC
V: TRBV18
J: TRBJ2-6
size: NA
D: NA